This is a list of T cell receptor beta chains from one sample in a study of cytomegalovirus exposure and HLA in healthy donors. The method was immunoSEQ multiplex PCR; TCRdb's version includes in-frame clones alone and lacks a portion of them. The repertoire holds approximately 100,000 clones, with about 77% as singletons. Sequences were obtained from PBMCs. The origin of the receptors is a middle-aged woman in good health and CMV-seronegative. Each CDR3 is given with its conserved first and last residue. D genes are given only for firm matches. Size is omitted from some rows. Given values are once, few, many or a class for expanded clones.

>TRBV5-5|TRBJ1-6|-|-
TGTGCCAGCAGCGCCGGGTCGAATAATTCACCCCTCCACTTT
CASSAGSNNSPLHF
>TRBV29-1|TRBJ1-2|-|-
TGCAGCGTTGAAGATCTTGGGGCCGATGACTATGGCTACACCTTC
CSVEDLGADDYGYTF
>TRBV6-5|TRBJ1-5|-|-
TGTGCCAGCAGGCCCTCCGGCTCCGGGACAAGGCATTTT
CASRPSGSGTRHF
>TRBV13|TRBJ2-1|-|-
TGTGCCAGCAGCTTATTCCGAGACTCCAGAGTCAATGAGCAGTTCTTC
CASSLFRDSRVNEQFF
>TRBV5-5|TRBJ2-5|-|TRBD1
TGTGCCAGCAGCTTGGGAGGCAGGGGGACACAAGAGACCCAGTACTTC
CASSLGGRGTQETQYF
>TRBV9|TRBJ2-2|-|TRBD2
TGTGCCAGCAGCGTAGATGGTCTTAGCGGGGGGGAACGGGAGCTGTTTTTT
CASSVDGLSGGERELFF
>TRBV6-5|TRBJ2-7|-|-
TGTGCCAGCAGTTATTCAGTGACAGAATACTACGAGCAGTACTTC
CASSYSVTEYYEQYF
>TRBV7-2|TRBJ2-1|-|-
TGTGCCAGCAGCTTAGCGCGGGACTACAATGAGCAGTTCTTC
CASSLARDYNEQFF
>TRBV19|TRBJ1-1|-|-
TGTGCCAGTAGTATACGTCGCGCTCGGGGGTTCACTTTT
CASSIRRARGFTF
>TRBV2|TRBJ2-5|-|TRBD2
TGTGCCAGCAGTGAGGGACTAGCGAGATTAGAGACCCAGTACTTC
CASSEGLARLETQYF
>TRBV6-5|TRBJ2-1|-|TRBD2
TGTGCCAGCAGTTACTCTGCGGGGGGGTTCAATGAGCAGTTCTTC
CASSYSAGGFNEQFF
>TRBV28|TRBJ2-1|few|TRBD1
TGTGCCAGCAGTACAGGGACAGGGATTTGGTTCTTC
CASSTGTGIWFF
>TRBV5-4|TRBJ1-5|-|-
TGTGCCAGCAGCGGAGATCAAACTCCTCGCCGCCAGCCCCAGCATTTT
CASSGDQTPRRQPQHF
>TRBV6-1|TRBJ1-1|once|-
TGTGCCAGCAGTGAAGCGCTGGCGGGGCCCCTGAACACTGAAGCTTTCTTT
CASSEALAGPLNTEAFF
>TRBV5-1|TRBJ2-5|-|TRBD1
TGCGCCAGCGGCAACGGGGACAGGGCAGGAGAGACCCAGTACTTC
CASGNGDRAGETQYF
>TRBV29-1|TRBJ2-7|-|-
TGCAGCGTTCTCTGGTGGGGCAGCTCCTACGAGCAGTACTTC
CSVLWWGSSYEQYF
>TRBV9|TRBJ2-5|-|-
TGTGCCAGCAGCACCCGAAGGGTTACAAGACTACACCAAGAGACCCAGTACTTC
CASSTRRVTRLHQETQYF
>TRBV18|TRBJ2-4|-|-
TGTGCCAGCTCACCCCTAGGACGGGGGAAAAACATTCAGTACTTC
CASSPLGRGKNIQYF
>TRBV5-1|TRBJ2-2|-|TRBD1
TGCGCCAGCAGCGTCGGACAGGCCAAGGGCGGGGAGCTGTTTTTT
CASSVGQAKGGELFF
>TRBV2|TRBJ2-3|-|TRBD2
TGTGCCAGAGGTGGGGCCGGACTAGCGGGGAGGGATACGCAGTATTTT
CARGGAGLAGRDTQYF
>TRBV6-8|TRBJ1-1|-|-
TGTGCCAGCAGTGTACATGGACACAGGAACACTGAAGCTTTCTTT
CASSVHGHRNTEAFF
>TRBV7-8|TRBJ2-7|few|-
TGTGCCAGCAGCTTAGGAAGTGCCATCCAACGGGAAGGGGAGCAGTACTTC
CASSLGSAIQREGEQYF
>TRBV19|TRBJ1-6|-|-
TGTGCCAGTATGATCTCCGGGGGAGGGTCGGCCCTCCACTTT
CASMISGGGSALHF
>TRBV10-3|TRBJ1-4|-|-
TGTGCCATCAGTGAGTTTGCCGGGAGGAATGAAAAACTGTTTTTT
CAISEFAGRNEKLFF
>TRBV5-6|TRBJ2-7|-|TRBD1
TGTGCCAGCAGCAGACCGGGACAGGGAGGATGGAACGAGCAGTACTTC
CASSRPGQGGWNEQYF
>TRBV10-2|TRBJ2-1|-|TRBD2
TGCGCCAGCAGTGAGTCGGGAGGGTGGCGTGAGCAGTTCTTC
CASSESGGWREQFF
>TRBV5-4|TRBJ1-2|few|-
TGTGCCAGCAGCATAAGGGGTTCCGACTATGGCTACACCTTC
CASSIRGSDYGYTF
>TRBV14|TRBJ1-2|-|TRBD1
TGTGCCAGCAGCCAAGCCGGGACAGGGTATGGCTACACCTTC
CASSQAGTGYGYTF
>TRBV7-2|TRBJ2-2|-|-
TGTGCCAGCAGCCCAATTCCGGGGGCGAACACCGGGGAGCTGTTTTTT
CASSPIPGANTGELFF
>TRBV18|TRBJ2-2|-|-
TGTGCCAGCTCACAAGGACTATTAACCGGGGAGCTGTTTTTT
CASSQGLLTGELFF
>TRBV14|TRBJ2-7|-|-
TGTGCCAGCAGCCCGTCTCCGGGACACCTTACCTACGAGCAGTACTTC
CASSPSPGHLTYEQYF
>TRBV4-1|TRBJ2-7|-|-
TGCGCCAGCAGCCAAGTTCCAGGGAACTCCTACGAGCAGTACTTC
CASSQVPGNSYEQYF
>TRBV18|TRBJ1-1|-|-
TGTGCCAGCTCACCTCCGGGGGGAGGGCACACTGAAGCTTTCTTT
CASSPPGGGHTEAFF